This section outlines one T cell receptor beta chain sequence together with its context. What it binds is unknown. The data belong to a study of cytomegalovirus exposure and HLA in healthy donors. As for the study in general: HLA-typed donors were the source of about 85 million unique TCRs held in an early data release.

Per the germline V gene, CDR1 is MNHEY and CDR2 is SMNVEV (reference sequence). The CDR3 covers 14 residues. Trimming took off 2 bases at V and 4 bases at J, with 12 bases between the two ends. Overall study results and limits: Reported results showed that the classifier diagnosed cytomegalovirus status with high specificity and sensitivity. Owing to their indistinguishability, certain V segments, notably TRBV6-2 and TRBV6-3, were excluded.

13 Jbeta primers and 60 Vbeta primers were used for the PCR. Sequenced by immunoSEQ multiplex PCR; TCRdb stores in-frame clones only, minus some. In the table there are about 150,000 clones, about two thirds of which are singletons. The TCR sequence derives from a woman aged 18 to 35 in good health and CMV-seronegative. The chain links TRBV27 to TRBJ2-7; TRBD1 is a possible D gene (6 bases). Input material: PBMCs. The CDR3 region is CASSLGQGYYEQYV. In DNA form, the CDR3 reads TGTGCCAGCAGTTTAGGCCAGGGGTATTACGAGCAGTACGTC.